One and the same sample provided the 25 T cell receptor beta chains below, sequenced in a study of cytotoxic CD8 clonotypes in ibrutinib-treated CLL. Data came from immunoSEQ multiplex PCR; TCRdb stores just in-frame clones and leaves some out. The data show about 310,000 clones, 70% to 80% seen once. The sample here was PBMCs, taken before ibrutinib treatment. Every receptor here comes from a human donor with chronic lymphocytic leukemia.

This chain links TRBV7-2 with TRBJ2-3; 8 bases line up with TRBD1. Looked up from germline, CDR1 is SGHTA and CDR2 is FQGNSA. V gave up 11 bases and J gave up 0 bases; unmatched junction bases: 7. The CDR3 covers 14 residues. The CDR3 spells CAGDRGRSTDTQYF. In DNA, the CDR3 is TGTGCCGGAGACAGGGGTCGGAGCACAGATACGCAGTATTTT.

The rearrangement joins TRBV6-5 to TRBJ2-1; weak D call: TRBD1 (5 bases). The V gene's germline CDR1 is MNHEY and CDR2 SVGAGI. The CDR3 runs 14 residues. Trimming cost V 6 bases and J 1 base, with 10 bases left between them. The CDR3 region has the DNA TGTGCCAGCAGAGACAGCCGATCCTACAATGAGCAGTTCTTC. Its protein is CASRDSRSYNEQFF.

As DNA, the CDR3 is TGTGCCAGCATAATACTACAGGGTTCGGTGCAGTACTTC. Translation gives CASIILQGSVQYF. This chain uses TRBV7-8 with TRBJ2-7; the D gene is possibly TRBD1 (6 bases). The CDR3 is 13 amino acids. From germline, CDR1 is SGHVS and CDR2 FQNEAQ. The germline V and J ends were trimmed by 7 bases and 9 bases, with 19 bases remaining between them.

The chain carries TRBV2 and TRBJ2-7; D is undetermined. CDR1 and CDR2 (germline): SNHLY, FYNNEI. CDR3 length: 13 residues. The V gene lost 4 bases and the J gene lost 0 bases, with 7 bases spanning the gap. The CDR3 reads CASSVHLSYEQYF. The CDR3 DNA is TGTGCCAGCAGTGTCCACCTCTCCTACGAGCAGTACTTC.

This sequence joins TRBV27 and TRBJ1-4; D not certain. The germline CDR1 and CDR2 sequences are MNHEY and SMNVEV (reference sequence). The CDR3 is made up of 12 amino acids. The V and J ends lost 2 bases and 7 bases respectively, with 5 bases between them. This CDR3 reads CASSLDLEKLFF. The CDR3 nucleotides are TGTGCCAGCAGTTTAGACCTTGAAAAACTGTTTTTT.

The chain has TRBV30 and TRBJ1-2, with 7 bases that match TRBD1. This CDR3 region has 15 residues. J lost 4 bases, V lost 0 bases, and 8 bases had no gene match. From germline, CDR1 is GTSNPN and CDR2 SVGIG (reference sequence). As DNA, the CDR3 is TGTGCCTGGAGTGTACAGGGCAGGGGGTTCTATGGCTACACCTTC. Its translation is CAWSVQGRGFYGYTF.

This clone showed up just a few times. The chain is built from TRBV15 and TRBJ2-1; 10 nucleotides agree with TRBD2. Germline CDR1 and CDR2: LNHNV and YYDKDF (reference sequence). J gave up 12 bases and V 5 bases, and 7 bases lay outside the gene matches. The CDR3 runs 13 residues. The CDR3 protein is CATSHLLAGRQFF. The CDR3 DNA sequence: TGTGCCACCAGCCACCTACTAGCGGGAAGGCAGTTCTTC.

The chain uses TRBV11-3 and TRBJ1-1; D might be TRBD1 (6 bases). The CDR3 totals 13 residues. Between the trimmed V and J ends, which lost 5 bases and 5 bases, there was a span of 12 bases. In germline, CDR1 is SGHNT, CDR2 YENEEA. The CDR3 protein is CASSIGGQTEAFF. The CDR3 DNA is TGTGCCAGCAGCATTGGGGGGCAGACTGAAGCTTTCTTT.

The chain couples TRBV5-6 to TRBJ1-5, with a tentative D call TRBD1 (5 bases). This CDR3 contains 13 residues. Trimming took off 1 base at V and 7 bases at J, with 9 bases between the two ends. Germline values: CDR1 SGHDT, CDR2 YYEEEE. The CDR3 is CASSLLSGQPQHF. CDR3 bases: TGTGCCAGCAGCTTGCTATCAGGGCAGCCCCAGCATTTT. The full variable domain, with the rest looked up from reference TRBV5-6 and TRBJ1-5, is DAGVTQSPTHLIKTRGQQVTLRCSPKSGHDTVSWYQQALGQGPQFIFQYYEEEERQRGNFPDRFSGHQFPNYSSELNVNALLLGDSALYLCASSLLSGQPQHFGDGTRLSIL.

The J gene is TRBJ2-2, the V gene TRBV6-5, with D possibly TRBD2 on 5 matching bases. CDR1 is MNHEY and CDR2 is SVGAGI in the germline V gene. V lost 8 bases and J 0 bases, leaving 7 bases between the germline ends. The CDR3 is 13 amino acids. CDR3 sequence (DNA): TGTGCCAGCGGGAGATCGAACACCGGGGAGCTGTTTTTT. Protein: CASGRSNTGELFF.

The J gene is TRBJ2-2, the V gene TRBV19; 7 bases fit TRBD1. CDR1 and CDR2 (germline): LNHDA, SQIVND (reference sequence). The CDR3 consists of 12 residues. With V trimmed by 9 bases and J by 6 bases, 4 bases remained unmatched. The DNA of the CDR3 is TGTGCCAGCAGAAGGGGGCCCGGGGAGCTGTTTTTT. As protein: CASRRGPGELFF.

The rearrangement joins TRBV10-3 to TRBJ1-5; 10 positions match TRBD1. The ends lost 2 bases at V and 4 bases at J; junction bases unmatched: 11. From germline, CDR1 is ENHRY and CDR2 SYGVKD. This CDR3 is 18 amino acids long. This CDR3 is CAISETGTGVRANQPQHF. Written as DNA, the CDR3 is TGTGCCATCAGTGAGACTGGGACAGGGGTTCGTGCGAATCAGCCCCAGCATTTT.

The genes are TRBV14 and TRBJ2-5; 14 nucleotides align to TRBD2. Germline CDR1 is SGHDN and CDR2 is FVKESK. Trimming removed 0 bases from V and 3 bases from J; junction bases left unmatched: 6. The CDR3 runs 18 residues. The chain's CDR3 is CASSQDLGLAGDKETQYF. The CDR3 DNA sequence: TGTGCCAGCAGCCAAGATTTGGGACTAGCGGGAGATAAAGAGACCCAGTACTTC. Full variable domain (missing parts from reference TRBV14 and TRBJ2-5): EAGVTQFPSHSVIEKGQTVTLRCDPISGHDNLYWYRRVMGKEIKFLLHFVKESKQDESGMPNNRFLAERTGGTYSTLKVQPAELEDSGVYFCASSQDLGLAGDKETQYFGPGTRLLVL.

This chain uses TRBV5-1 with TRBJ2-7; 10 bases are shared with TRBD1. The CDR3 loop spans 14 amino acids. V was clipped by 7 bases and J by 3 bases; unmatched bases: 7. Germline CDR1 and CDR2: SGHRS and YFSETQ. CDR3 nucleotide sequence: TGCGCCAGCGGCCCGACAGGGGGCGACTACGAGCAGTACTTC. Its translation: CASGPTGGDYEQYF.

This clone was seen more than once but under ten times. The rearrangement joins TRBV5-1 to TRBJ1-2; tentatively, D is TRBD1 (5 bases). CDR3 length equals 14 residues. From germline, CDR1 is SGHRS and CDR2 YFSETQ. Trimming took 3 bases from V and 5 from J, leaving 14 bases between them. CDR3 coding DNA: TGCGCCAGCAGCTGGAATGACAGACCTTATGGCTACACCTTC. Amino acids: CASSWNDRPYGYTF.

The chain is built from TRBV4-1 and TRBJ2-1; the D gene is possibly TRBD2 (5 bases). The V end lost 2 bases, the J end lost 7 bases, and 6 bases lay between the germline ends. The germline gives CDR1 MGHRA, CDR2 YSYEKL. This CDR3 spans 12 amino acids. The CDR3 sequence is CASSQTGNEQFF. The CDR3 DNA reads TGCGCCAGCAGCCAAACGGGGAATGAGCAGTTCTTC.

In its sample, this clone was seen once. The V call is TRBV18, the J call TRBJ2-7; D not certain. The V and J ends lost 3 bases and 0 bases respectively, with 9 bases between them. The germline V gene has CDR1 KGHSH and CDR2 LQKENI. The CDR3 loop spans 14 amino acids. DNA of the CDR3: TGTGCCAGCTCACCCCCCCTAGACTCCTACGAGCAGTACTTC. Protein sequence: CASSPPLDSYEQYF.

The chain combines TRBV5-1 with TRBJ2-2; 7 bases are a match to TRBD2. The CDR3 loop spans 15 amino acids. Unmatched junction bases numbered 4, after V lost 5 bases and J lost 0 bases. CDR1 and CDR2 from the germline V gene are SGHRS and YFSETQ. In nucleotides, the CDR3 is TGCGCCAGCAGACGGGACTATACGAACACCGGGGAGCTGTTTTTT. Its translation is CASRRDYTNTGELFF.

This clone came up once. V is TRBV6-1 and J is TRBJ1-5; tentative D call: TRBD1 (5 bases). Trimming left V 6 bases short and J 0 bases short, with 9 bases between. There are 14 residues in the CDR3. Per germline, CDR1 MNHNS and CDR2 SASEGT. The CDR3 reads CASRKTDSNQPQHF. The CDR3 DNA is TGTGCCAGCAGAAAGACAGATAGCAATCAGCCCCAGCATTTT.

This clone appeared once. The chain uses TRBV4-1 and TRBJ2-1; D is ambiguous. V gave up 1 base and J gave up 7 bases, with 11 bases separating them. Per germline, CDR1 MGHRA and CDR2 YSYEKL. The CDR3 covers 14 residues. The CDR3 DNA is TGCGCCAGCAGCCAAGTTCTAAGGGATAATGAGCAGTTCTTC. Translation: CASSQVLRDNEQFF.

The gene calls are TRBV7-8 and TRBJ2-2; 7 bases fit TRBD2. This CDR3 is 16 amino acids long. In germline, CDR1 is SGHVS, CDR2 FQNEAQ. V shed 7 bases and J 1 base; nucleotides not matched to a gene: 9. For the CDR3, the DNA is TGTGCCAGCACAAGTCTAGCGGATTGGAACACCGGGGAGCTGTTTTTT. It codes for CASTSLADWNTGELFF.

V usage is TRBV9 and J usage is TRBJ1-1; TRBD1 might be the D (5 bases). The CDR3 consists of 14 residues. Trimming cost V 1 base and J 5 bases, with 12 bases left between them. From germline, CDR1 is SGDLS and CDR2 YYNGEE. CDR3 nucleotides: TGTGCCAGCAGCGTACGCGTGGGGCGAACTGAAGCTTTCTTT. Residues: CASSVRVGRTEAFF.

The gene calls are TRBV18 and TRBJ2-2; weak D call: TRBD2 (5 bases). CDR1 and CDR2 (germline): KGHSH, LQKENI. With 1 base removed from V and 5 bases from J, the gap between germline ends came to 14 bases. This CDR3 contains 16 residues. The CDR3 region is CASSPRMGVGTGELFF. In nucleotides, the CDR3 is TGTGCCAGCTCACCACGGATGGGAGTGGGGACCGGGGAGCTGTTTTTT.

Only a few counts were recorded for this clone. This chain joins TRBV5-4 and TRBJ2-7; 8 bases are shared with TRBD2. The CDR3 has 15 residues. Germline lookup yields CDR1 SGHNT and CDR2 YYREEE (reference sequence). Germline trimming cut 4 bases from V and 0 bases from J; bases unmatched to any gene: 6. Here the CDR3 DNA reads TGTGCCAGCAGCATAGCGGGGTTACGCTCCTACGAGCAGTACTTC. This translates into CASSIAGLRSYEQYF.

The chain uses TRBV5-1 and TRBJ1-2; 7 bases map to TRBD1. Per the germline V gene, CDR1 is SGHRS and CDR2 is YFSETQ. CDR3 length equals 17 residues. The trim removed 0 bases at V and 1 base at J, leaving 9 bases unmatched. CDR3 in DNA: TGCGCCAGCAGCTTGGCCTTATCCAGGGGGTTTAACTATGGCTACACCTTC. Residues: CASSLALSRGFNYGYTF.